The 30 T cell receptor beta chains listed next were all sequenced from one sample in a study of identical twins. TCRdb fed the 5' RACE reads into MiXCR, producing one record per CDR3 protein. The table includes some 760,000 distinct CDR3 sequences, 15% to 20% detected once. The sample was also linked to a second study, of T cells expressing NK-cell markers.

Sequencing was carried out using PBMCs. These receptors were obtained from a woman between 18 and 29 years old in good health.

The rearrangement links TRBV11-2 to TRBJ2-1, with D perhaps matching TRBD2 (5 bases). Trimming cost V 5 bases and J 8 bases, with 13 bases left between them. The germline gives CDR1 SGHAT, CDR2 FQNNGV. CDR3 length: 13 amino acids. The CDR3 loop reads CASSPRVGDEQFF. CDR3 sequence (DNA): TGTGCCAGCAGCCCGAGGGTGGGCGATGAGCAGTTCTTC.

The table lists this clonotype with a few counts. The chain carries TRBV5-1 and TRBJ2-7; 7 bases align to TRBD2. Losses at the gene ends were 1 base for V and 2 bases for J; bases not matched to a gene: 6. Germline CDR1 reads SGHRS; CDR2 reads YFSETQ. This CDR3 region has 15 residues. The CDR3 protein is CASSLTGTKTYEQYF. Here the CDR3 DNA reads TGCGCCAGCAGCTTGACCGGGACTAAAACCTACGAGCAGTACTTC.

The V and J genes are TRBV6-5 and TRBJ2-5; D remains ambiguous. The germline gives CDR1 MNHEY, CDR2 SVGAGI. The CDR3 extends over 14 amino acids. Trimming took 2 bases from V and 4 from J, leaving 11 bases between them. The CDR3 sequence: CASSYGRFSETQYF. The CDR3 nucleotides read TGTGCCAGCAGTTACGGTCGGTTTTCAGAGACCCAGTACTTC.

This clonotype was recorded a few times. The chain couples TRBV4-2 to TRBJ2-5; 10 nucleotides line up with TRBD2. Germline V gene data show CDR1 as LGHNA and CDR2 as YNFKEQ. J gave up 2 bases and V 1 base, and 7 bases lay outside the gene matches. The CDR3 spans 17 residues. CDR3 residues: CASSQGASGSLQETQYF. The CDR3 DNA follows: TGTGCCAGCAGCCAAGGGGCTAGCGGGAGTCTTCAAGAGACCCAGTACTTC.

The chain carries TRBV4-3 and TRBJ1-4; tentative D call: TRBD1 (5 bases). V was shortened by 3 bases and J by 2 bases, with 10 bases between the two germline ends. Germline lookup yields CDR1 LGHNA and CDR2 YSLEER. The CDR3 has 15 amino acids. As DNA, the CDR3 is TGCGCCAGCAGCCAGCAGGGTTCTACTAATGAAAAACTGTTTTTT. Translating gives CASSQQGSTNEKLFF.

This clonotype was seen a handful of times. This CDR3 is CASSPQGLGTYEQYF. CDR3 sequence (DNA): TGTGCCAGCAGCCCCCAGGGGCTGGGGACCTACGAGCAGTACTTC. The chain links TRBV11-2 to TRBJ2-7; D possibly corresponds to TRBD1 (6 bases). Trimming stripped 5 bases from V and 2 bases from J, with 16 bases between. The CDR3 is 15 residues long. CDR1 is SGHAT, CDR2 FQNNGV, per germline.

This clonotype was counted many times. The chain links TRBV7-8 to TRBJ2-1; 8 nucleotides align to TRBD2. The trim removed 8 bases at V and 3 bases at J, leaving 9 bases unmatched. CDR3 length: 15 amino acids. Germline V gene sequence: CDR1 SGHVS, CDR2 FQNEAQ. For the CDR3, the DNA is TGTGCCAGCTCTAGGGCGGGAGGAGTCTACAATGAGCAGTTCTTC. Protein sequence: CASSRAGGVYNEQFF.

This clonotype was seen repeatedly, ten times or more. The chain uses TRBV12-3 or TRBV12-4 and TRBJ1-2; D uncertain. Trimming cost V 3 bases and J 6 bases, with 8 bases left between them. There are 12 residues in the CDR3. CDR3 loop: CASSFFGNGYTF. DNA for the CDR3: TGTGCCAGCAGTTTTTTCGGGAATGGCTACACCTTC.

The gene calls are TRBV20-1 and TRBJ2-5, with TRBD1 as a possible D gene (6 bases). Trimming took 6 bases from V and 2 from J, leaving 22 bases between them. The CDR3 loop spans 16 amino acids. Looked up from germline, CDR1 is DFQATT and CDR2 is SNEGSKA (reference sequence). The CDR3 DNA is TGCAGTGCCACGGGAACACAGGACAGCGATCAAGAGACCCAGTACTTC. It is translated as CSATGTQDSDQETQYF.

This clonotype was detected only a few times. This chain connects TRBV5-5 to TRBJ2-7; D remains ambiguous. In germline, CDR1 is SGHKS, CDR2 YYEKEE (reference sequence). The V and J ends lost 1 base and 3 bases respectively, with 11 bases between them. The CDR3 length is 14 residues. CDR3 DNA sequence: TGTGCCAGCAGCTTGCGTCTAATTGGCTACGAGCAGTACTTC. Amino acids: CASSLRLIGYEQYF.

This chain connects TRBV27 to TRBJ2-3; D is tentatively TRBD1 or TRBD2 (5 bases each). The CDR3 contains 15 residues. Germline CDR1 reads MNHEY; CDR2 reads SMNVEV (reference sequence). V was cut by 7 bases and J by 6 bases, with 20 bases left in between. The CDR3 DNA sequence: TGTGCCAGCACTCGGAAAAGGGGTTGGGAGGATACGCAGTATTTT. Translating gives CASTRKRGWEDTQYF.

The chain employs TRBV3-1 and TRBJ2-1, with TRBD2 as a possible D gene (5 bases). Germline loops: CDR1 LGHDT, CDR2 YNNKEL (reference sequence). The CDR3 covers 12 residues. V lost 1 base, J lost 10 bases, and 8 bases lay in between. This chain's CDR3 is CASSQAIAEQFF. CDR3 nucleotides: TGTGCCAGCAGCCAAGCTATAGCGGAGCAGTTCTTC.

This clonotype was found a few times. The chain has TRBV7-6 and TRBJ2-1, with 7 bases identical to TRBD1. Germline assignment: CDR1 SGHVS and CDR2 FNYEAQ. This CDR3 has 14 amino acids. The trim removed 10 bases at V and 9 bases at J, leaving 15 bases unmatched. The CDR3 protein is CANLRDSLDCEQFF. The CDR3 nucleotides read TGTGCCAACCTCCGGGACAGCTTGGATTGTGAGCAGTTCTTC.

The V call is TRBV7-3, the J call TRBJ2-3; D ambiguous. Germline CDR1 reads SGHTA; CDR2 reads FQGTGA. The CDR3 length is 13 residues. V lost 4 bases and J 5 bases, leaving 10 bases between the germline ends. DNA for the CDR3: TGTGCCAGCAGCTCCTCTAACCGAGATACGCAGTATTTT. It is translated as CASSSSNRDTQYF.

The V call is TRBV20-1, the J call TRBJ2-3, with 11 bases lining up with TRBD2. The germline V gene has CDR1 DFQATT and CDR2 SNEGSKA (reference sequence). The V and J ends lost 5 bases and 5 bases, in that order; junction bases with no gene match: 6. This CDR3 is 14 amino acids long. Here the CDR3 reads CSALLAGVLDTQYF. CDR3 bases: TGCAGTGCTTTACTAGCGGGAGTTTTAGATACGCAGTATTTT.

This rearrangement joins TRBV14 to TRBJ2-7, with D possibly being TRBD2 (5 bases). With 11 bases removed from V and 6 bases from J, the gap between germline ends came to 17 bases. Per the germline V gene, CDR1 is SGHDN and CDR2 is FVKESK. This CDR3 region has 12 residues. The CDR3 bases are TGTGCCGCCGGGGATGCCTGGGCCGAGCAGTACTTC. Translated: CAAGDAWAEQYF.

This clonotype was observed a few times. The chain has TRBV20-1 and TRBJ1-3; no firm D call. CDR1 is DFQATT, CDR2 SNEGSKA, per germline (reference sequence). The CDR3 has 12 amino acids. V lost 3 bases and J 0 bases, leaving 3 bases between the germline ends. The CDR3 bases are TGCAGTGCTAGGTTCTCTGGAAACACCATATATTTT. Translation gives CSARFSGNTIYF.

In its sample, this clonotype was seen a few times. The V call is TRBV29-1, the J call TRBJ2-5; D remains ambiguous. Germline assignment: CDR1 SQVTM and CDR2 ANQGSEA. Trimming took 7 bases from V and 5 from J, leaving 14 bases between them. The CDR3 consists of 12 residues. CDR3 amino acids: CSASTVGETQYF. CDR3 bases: TGCAGCGCGTCAACGGTGGGGGAGACCCAGTACTTC.

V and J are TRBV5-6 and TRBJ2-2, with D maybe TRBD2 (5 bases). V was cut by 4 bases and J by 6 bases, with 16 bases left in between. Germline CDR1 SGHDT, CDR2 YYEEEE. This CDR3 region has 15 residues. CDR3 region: CASSPRLSGSGELFF. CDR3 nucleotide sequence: TGTGCCAGCAGCCCAAGACTAAGCGGATCCGGGGAGCTGTTTTTT.

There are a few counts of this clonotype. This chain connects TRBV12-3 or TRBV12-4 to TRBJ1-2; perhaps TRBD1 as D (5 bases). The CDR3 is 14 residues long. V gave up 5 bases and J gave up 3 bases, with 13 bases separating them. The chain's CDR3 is CASSPLGRDYGYTF. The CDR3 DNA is TGTGCCAGCAGTCCACTGGGCAGGGACTATGGCTACACCTTC.

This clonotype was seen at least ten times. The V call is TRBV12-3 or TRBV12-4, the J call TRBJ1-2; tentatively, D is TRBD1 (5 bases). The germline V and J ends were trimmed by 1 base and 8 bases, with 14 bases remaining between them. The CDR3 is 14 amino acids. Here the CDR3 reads CASSLVRQPKGYTF. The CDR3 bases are TGTGCCAGCAGTTTAGTGCGACAGCCCAAAGGCTACACCTTC.

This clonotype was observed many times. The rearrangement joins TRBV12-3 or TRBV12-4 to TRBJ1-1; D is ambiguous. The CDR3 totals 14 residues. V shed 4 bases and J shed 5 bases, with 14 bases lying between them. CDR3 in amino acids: CASSSLSGRTEAFF. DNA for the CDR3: TGTGCCAGCAGTTCACTCTCCGGGCGGACTGAAGCTTTCTTT.

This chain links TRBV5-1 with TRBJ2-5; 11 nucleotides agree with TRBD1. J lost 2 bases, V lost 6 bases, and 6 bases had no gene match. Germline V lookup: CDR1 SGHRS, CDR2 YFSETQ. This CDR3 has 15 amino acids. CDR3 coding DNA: TGCGCCAGCACCCGGACAGGGGGCGGACAAGAGACCCAGTACTTC. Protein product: CASTRTGGGQETQYF.

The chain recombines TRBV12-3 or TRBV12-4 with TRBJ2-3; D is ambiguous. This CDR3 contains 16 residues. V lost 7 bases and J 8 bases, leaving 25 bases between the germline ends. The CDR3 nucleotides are TGTGCCAGCACGCCTATTGAGGTTGATGCGGCTATTACGCAGTATTTT. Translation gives CASTPIEVDAAITQYF.

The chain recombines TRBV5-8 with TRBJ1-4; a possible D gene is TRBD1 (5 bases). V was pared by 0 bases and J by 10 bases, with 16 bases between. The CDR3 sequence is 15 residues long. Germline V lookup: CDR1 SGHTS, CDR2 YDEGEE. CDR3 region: CASSLAGQGLGKLFF. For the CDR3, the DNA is TGTGCCAGCAGCTTGGCCGGCCAGGGTCTAGGAAAACTGTTTTTT.

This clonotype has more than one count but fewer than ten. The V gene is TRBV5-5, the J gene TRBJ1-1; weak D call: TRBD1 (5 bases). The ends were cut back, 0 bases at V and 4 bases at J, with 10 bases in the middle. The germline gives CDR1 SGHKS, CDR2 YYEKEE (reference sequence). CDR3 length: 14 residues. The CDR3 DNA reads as TGTGCCAGCAGCTTGGTGCCCGGGGCCACTGAAGCTTTCTTT. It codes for CASSLVPGATEAFF. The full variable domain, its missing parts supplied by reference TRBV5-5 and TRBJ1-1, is DAGVTQSPTHLIKTRGQQVTLRCSPISGHKSVSWYQQVLGQGPQFIFQYYEKEERGRGNFPDRFSARQFPNYSSELNVNALLLGDSALYLCASSLVPGATEAFFGQGTRLTVV.

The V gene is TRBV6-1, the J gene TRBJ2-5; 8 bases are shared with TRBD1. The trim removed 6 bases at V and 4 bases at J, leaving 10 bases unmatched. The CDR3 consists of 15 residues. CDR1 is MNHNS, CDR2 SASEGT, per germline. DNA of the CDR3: TGTGCCAGCAGACCCTTTCAGGGGGCGGGAGAGACCCAGTACTTC. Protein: CASRPFQGAGETQYF.

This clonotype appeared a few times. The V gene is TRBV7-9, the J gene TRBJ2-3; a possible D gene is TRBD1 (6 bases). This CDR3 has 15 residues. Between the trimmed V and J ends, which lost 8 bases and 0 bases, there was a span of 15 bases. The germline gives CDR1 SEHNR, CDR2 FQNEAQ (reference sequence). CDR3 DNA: TGTGCCAGCGGGGGCTTAGGGGTAAGCACAGATACGCAGTATTTT. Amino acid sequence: CASGGLGVSTDTQYF.

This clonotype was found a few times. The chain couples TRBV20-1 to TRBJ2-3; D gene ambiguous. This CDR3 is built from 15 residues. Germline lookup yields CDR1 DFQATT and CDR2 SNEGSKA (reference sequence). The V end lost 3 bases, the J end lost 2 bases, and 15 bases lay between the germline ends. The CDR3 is CSARRPPGYTDTQYF. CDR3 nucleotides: TGCAGTGCTAGGAGGCCGCCCGGTTACACAGATACGCAGTATTTT.

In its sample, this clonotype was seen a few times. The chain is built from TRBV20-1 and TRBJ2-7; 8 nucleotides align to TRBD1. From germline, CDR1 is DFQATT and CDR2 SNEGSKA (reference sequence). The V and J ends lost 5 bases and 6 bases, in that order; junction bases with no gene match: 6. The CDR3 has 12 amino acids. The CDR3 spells CSAGTGTLEQYF. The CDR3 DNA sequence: TGCAGTGCTGGGACAGGAACCCTCGAGCAGTACTTC.